This T cell receptor (beta chain) was captured by sequencing in a study of shared clonotypes between healthy human individuals. The data were produced by immunoSEQ multiplex PCR, yet TCRdb's version contains in-frame clones alone and is incomplete. The sample has over 950,000 clones, 70% to 85% seen once. CDR3 length: 16 residues. The germline V gene has CDR1 SGHTA and CDR2 FQGTGA. Trimming removed 5 bases from V and 6 bases from J; junction bases left unmatched: 7. Source material: memory CD4+ T cells from PBMCs. Subset here: CD45RA-negative fraction. The J gene is TRBJ2-4, the V gene TRBV7-3, with TRBD2 matching 13 bases. This sequence was found in a man younger than 35 in good health. Some clones in this sample may be carry-over from other donors' samples. The CDR3 spells CASSITSGRAGNIQYF. The CDR3 coding sequence is TGTGCCAGCAGCATTACTAGCGGGAGGGCGGGAAACATTCAGTACTTC.